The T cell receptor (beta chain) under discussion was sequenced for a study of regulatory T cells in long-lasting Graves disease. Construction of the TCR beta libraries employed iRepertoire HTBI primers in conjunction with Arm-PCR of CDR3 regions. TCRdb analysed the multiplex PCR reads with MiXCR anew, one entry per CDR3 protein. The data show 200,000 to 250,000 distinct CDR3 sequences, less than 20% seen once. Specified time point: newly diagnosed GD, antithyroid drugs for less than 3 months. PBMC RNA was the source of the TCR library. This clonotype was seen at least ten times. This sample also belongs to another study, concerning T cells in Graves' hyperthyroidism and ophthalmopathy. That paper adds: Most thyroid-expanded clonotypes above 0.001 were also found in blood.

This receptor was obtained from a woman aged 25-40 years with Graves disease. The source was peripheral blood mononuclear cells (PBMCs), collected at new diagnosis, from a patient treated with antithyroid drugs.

CDR3 sequence reads: CATRGTGHTSSGNTIYF. In DNA, the CDR3 is TGTGCCACCAGAGGGACGGGACATACGAGCTCTGGAAACACCATATATTTT. The chain uses TRBV24-1 and TRBJ1-3; possible D gene TRBD1, 6 bases. This CDR3 has 17 residues. Trimming removed 7 bases from V and 0 bases from J, with 18 bases in between. Germline V gives CDR1 KGHDR, CDR2 SFDVKD.